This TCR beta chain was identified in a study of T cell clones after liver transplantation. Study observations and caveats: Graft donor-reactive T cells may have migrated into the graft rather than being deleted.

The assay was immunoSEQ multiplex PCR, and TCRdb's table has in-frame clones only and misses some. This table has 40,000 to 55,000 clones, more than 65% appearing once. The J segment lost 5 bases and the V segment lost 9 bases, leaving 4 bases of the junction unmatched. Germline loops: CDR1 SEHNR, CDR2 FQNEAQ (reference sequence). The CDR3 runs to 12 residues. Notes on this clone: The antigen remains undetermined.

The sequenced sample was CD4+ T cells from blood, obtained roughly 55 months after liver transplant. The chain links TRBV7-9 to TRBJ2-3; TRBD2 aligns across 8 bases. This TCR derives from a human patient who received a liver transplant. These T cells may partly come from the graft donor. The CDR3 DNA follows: TGTGCCAGTAGCGGGGTCCGAGATACGCAGTATTTT. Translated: CASSGVRDTQYF.